Listed here are 7 T cell receptor beta chains from one sample, sequenced in a study of neurological immune-mediated disorders. TCRdb recomputed calls from the 5' RACE reads with MiXCR, one row per CDR3 protein. The table has tens of thousands of distinct CDR3 sequences, around 3.7% seen once. Sequencing was done on a sample of PBMCs. The receptors were sampled from a middle-aged man with multiple sclerosis.

This clonotype showed up just a few times. The rearrangement links TRBV5-1 to TRBJ2-3; 7 nucleotides line up with TRBD2. V lost 0 bases to trimming and J lost 0 bases; unmatched junction nucleotides: 7. The CDR3 extends over 17 amino acids. Looked up from germline, CDR1 is SGHRS and CDR2 is YFSETQ. The CDR3 spells CASSLDKRGRSTDTQYF. CDR3 DNA: TGCGCCAGCAGCTTGGATAAGCGGGGAAGGAGCACAGATACGCAGTATTTT.

This clonotype was seen a few times. This sequence joins TRBV19 and TRBJ2-2; D ambiguous. The CDR3 runs to 11 residues. The ends were cut back, 7 bases at V and 9 bases at J, with 9 bases in the middle. Germline V gene data show CDR1 as LNHDA and CDR2 as SQIVND (reference sequence). In nucleotides, the CDR3 is TGTGCCAGTAAAAGTCAGTGGGAGCTGTTTTTT. Its translation is CASKSQWELFF. The variable domain in full, completed from reference TRBV19 and TRBJ2-2, reads DGGITQSPKYLFRKEGQNVTLSCEQNLNHDAMYWYRQDPGQGLRLIYYSQIVNDFQKGDIAEGYSVSREKKESFPLTVTSAQKNPTAFYLCASKSQWELFFGEGSRLTVL.

Only one count was recorded for this clonotype. The chain links TRBV7-2 to TRBJ2-1; D perhaps matches TRBD2 (5 bases). V was clipped by 2 bases and J by 6 bases, with 8 bases between them. This CDR3 spans 13 amino acids. Germline V gene data show CDR1 as SGHTA and CDR2 as FQGNSA. CDR3 protein: CASSLSRGNEQFF. CDR3 DNA: TGTGCCAGCAGCTTAAGCCGGGGCAATGAGCAGTTCTTC.

This clonotype showed up just once. This sequence may be a read error, since a much larger clone differs from it by one base. The V gene is TRBV5-4, the J gene TRBJ2-1, with D perhaps TRBD1 (5 bases). Germline V gives CDR1 SGHNT, CDR2 YYREEE (reference sequence). The CDR3 contains 11 residues. CDR3 amino acids: CDSSDRNEQFF. The CDR3 DNA reads as TGTGACAGCAGCGACAGAAATGAGCAGTTCTTC.

This clonotype was detected ten times or more. The chain joins TRBV7-2 to TRBJ2-1; D unclear. There are 13 residues in the CDR3. Germline V gives CDR1 SGHTA, CDR2 FQGNSA. V lost 0 bases and J 10 bases, leaving 10 bases between the germline ends. CDR3 protein: CASSLAMSREQFF. As DNA, the CDR3 is TGTGCCAGCAGCTTAGCTATGTCTCGAGAGCAGTTCTTC. Based on the CDR3 plus reference TRBV7-2 and TRBJ2-1, the full variable domain is GAGVSQSPSNKVTEKGKDVELRCDPISGHTALYWYRQSLGQGLEFLIYFQGNSAPDKSGLPSDRFSAERTGGSVSTLTIQRTQQEDSAVYLCASSLAMSREQFFGPGTRLTVL.

This clonotype appeared many times. The CDR3 DNA reads TGTGCCAGCAGTTACCGGGACAGGGTGACAGATACGCAGTATTTT. Protein: CASSYRDRVTDTQYF. The rearrangement joins TRBV6-5 to TRBJ2-3, with 9 bases lining up with TRBD1. V shed 2 bases, J shed 3 bases, and the junction held 3 bases outside the gene matches. The CDR3 is made up of 15 amino acids. From germline, CDR1 is MNHEY and CDR2 SVGAGI.

This clonotype has ten or more counts. This sequence joins TRBV5-1 and TRBJ2-5; 10 bases are shared with TRBD1. CDR1 and CDR2 from the germline V gene are SGHRS and YFSETQ. This CDR3 region has 16 residues. J was trimmed by 5 bases and V by 0 bases; bases with no gene match: 7. The CDR3 loop reads CASSLAVGTGEETQYF. The DNA for the CDR3 is TGCGCCAGCAGCTTGGCCGTCGGGACAGGGGAGGAGACCCAGTACTTC.